This T cell receptor beta chain was captured in a study of control samples from healthy donors and cancer patients. Assay: immunoSEQ multiplex PCR; the TCRdb copy retains only in-frame clones and omits some. This sample has approximately 150,000 clones, with around nine tenths found just once. Germline lookup yields CDR1 MDHEN and CDR2 SYDVKM. Trimming pared 3 bases from V and 4 bases from J, leaving 11 bases between. This CDR3 is built from 14 residues. This TCR derives from a woman younger than 45 in good health. The chain couples TRBV28 to TRBJ2-3; D remains ambiguous. Input material: blood. The CDR3 here is CASSFGGVADTQYF. DNA for the CDR3: TGTGCCAGCAGTTTTGGCGGAGTGGCAGATACGCAGTATTTT.